This T cell receptor beta chain was identified during a study of CD8 T cells in Susac syndrome. With random hexamers, 0.5 to 1 ug RNA was reverse transcribed. Amplification of the TCR beta CDR3 was carried out by immunoSEQ multiplex PCR, which spanned a total of 54 Vbeta and 13 Jbeta segments. TCRdb recomputed calls from the immunoSEQ multiplex PCR reads with MiXCR, one row per CDR3 protein. The sample holds more than 75,000 distinct CDR3 sequences; over 90% are singletons and the top ten take roughly 0.27%. The CDR3 runs 16 residues. V gave up 4 bases and J gave up 0 bases, with 16 bases separating them. CDR1 MDHEN and CDR2 SYDVKM come from the germline V gene. Healthy donors served as age- and sex-matched controls.

The V gene is TRBV28, the J gene TRBJ2-7, with D perhaps TRBD2 (6 bases). The clonotype was recovered from a human donor in good health. Sequencing was performed on CD8+ T cells from PBMCs. CDR3 residues: CASSSASVRSSYEQYF. For the CDR3, the DNA is TGTGCCAGCAGTTCCGCTAGCGTCAGGAGCTCCTACGAGCAGTACTTC. The full variable domain, completed using reference TRBV28 and TRBJ2-7, is DVKVTQSSRYLVKRTGEKVFLECVQDMDHENMFWYRQDPGLGLRLIYFSYDVKMKEKGDIPEGYSVSREKKERFSLILESASTNQTSMYLCASSSASVRSSYEQYFGPGTRLTVT.